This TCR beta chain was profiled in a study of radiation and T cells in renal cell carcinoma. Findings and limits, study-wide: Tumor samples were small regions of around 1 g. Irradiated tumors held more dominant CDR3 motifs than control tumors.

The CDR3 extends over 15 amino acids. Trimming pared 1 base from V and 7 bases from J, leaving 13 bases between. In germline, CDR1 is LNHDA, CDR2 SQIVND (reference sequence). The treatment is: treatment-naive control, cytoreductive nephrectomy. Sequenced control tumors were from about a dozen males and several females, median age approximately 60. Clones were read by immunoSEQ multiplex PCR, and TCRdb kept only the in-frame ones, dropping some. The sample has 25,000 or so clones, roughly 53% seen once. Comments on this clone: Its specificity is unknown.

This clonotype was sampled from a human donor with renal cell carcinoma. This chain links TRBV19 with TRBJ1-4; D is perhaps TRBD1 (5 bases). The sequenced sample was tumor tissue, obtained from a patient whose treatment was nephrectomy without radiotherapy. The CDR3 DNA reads TGTGCCAGTAGTATAGGGGGCAGGGCAAGTGAAAAACTGTTTTTT. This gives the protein CASSIGGRASEKLFF. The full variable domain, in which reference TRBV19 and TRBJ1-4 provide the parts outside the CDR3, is DGGITQSPKYLFRKEGQNVTLSCEQNLNHDAMYWYRQDPGQGLRLIYYSQIVNDFQKGDIAEGYSVSREKKESFPLTVTSAQKNPTAFYLCASSIGGRASEKLFFGSGTQLSVL.